Listed below are T cell receptor beta chains from one sample, sequenced in a study of human T cells and chemical hapten exposure. TCRdb reprocessed the RACE reads via MiXCR and lists one record per CDR3 protein. The sample records roughly 110,000 distinct CDR3 sequences, approximately 12% being singletons. The sample in question was whole blood, obtained in connection with sensitization to the hapten diphenylcyclopropenone (DPC). All receptors derive from a woman in her 50s with alopecia areata. Some clones in this sample may be carry-over from other donors' samples. The CDR3 runs from the conserved cysteine through the conserved F or W. A D gene is named only where the DNA matches it firmly. Clone size appears in some rows only: once, few, many, or a class for an expanded clone.

v_gene	d_gene	len	j_gene	abundance	CDR3nt	CDR3aa
TRBV7-9	NA	16	TRBJ2-1	few	TGTGCCAGCAGCTCCCACGCCCGGTGGGCCTACAATGAGCAGTTCTTC	CASSSHARWAYNEQFF
TRBV18	NA	17	TRBJ1-5	few	TGTGCCAGCTCAAACCCATCCAGGGCCGAGGGCAATCAGCCCCAGCATTTT	CASSNPSRAEGNQPQHF
TRBV24-1	NA	17	TRBJ2-1	NA	TGTGCCACCAGTGACGTGCCCAAGGATACCGACTACAATGAGCAGTTCTTC	CATSDVPKDTDYNEQFF
TRBV11-2	NA	12	TRBJ2-5	many	TGTGCCAGCAGCTTAGATCGGGAGACCCAGTACTTC	CASSLDRETQYF
TRBV21-1	NA	19	TRBJ2-7	many	TGTGCCAGCAGGCGCGCTGCCTTCGGGACTAGCGGGAGAACCGACGAGCAGTACTTC	CASRRAAFGTSGRTDEQYF
TRBV4-2	TRBD2	16	TRBJ2-1	many	TGTGCCAGCAGCCAAGTGTCTAGCGGCCTCGACAATGAGCAGTTCTTC	CASSQVSSGLDNEQFF
TRBV20-1	NA	15	TRBJ2-1	NA	TGCAGTGCCCAAAGAGGGCTTAGACTAGGTAATGAGCAGTTCTTC	CSAQRGLRLGNEQFF
TRBV28	NA	15	TRBJ2-6	NA	TGTGCCAGCAGTTTGCATGGAGCCGGGGCCAACGTCCTGACTTTC	CASSLHGAGANVLTF
TRBV28	TRBD1	13	TRBJ1-2	once	TGTGCCAGCACCCGGACAGGGAGCTATGGCTACACCTTC	CASTRTGSYGYTF
TRBV10-2	TRBD2	14	TRBJ2-3	few	TGCGCCAGCCGGGGGCGGGAGGTAGGAGATACGCAGTATTTT	CASRGREVGDTQYF
TRBV28	NA	14	TRBJ1-2	NA	TGTGCCAGCAGTGCCGCAGGGGCCGGCTATGGCTACACCTTC	CASSAAGAGYGYTF
TRBV19	NA	12	TRBJ1-1	NA	TGTGCCAGAGGGATGATGAACACTGAAGCTTTCTTT	CARGMMNTEAFF
TRBV19	NA	14	TRBJ1-5	NA	TGTGCCAGTAGTATAACCACAGGATATCAGCCCCAGCATTTT	CASSITTGYQPQHF
TRBV6-5	NA	14	TRBJ2-7	few	TGTGCCAGCACTCTCGACCTGTACTACTACGAGCAGTACTTC	CASTLDLYYYEQYF
TRBV27	TRBD2	16	TRBJ2-1	many	TGTGCCAGCAGACCTGCTAGCGGCCATGGGGACAATGAGCAGTTCTTC	CASRPASGHGDNEQFF
TRBV29-1	NA	14	TRBJ2-7	few	TGCAGCGTTCTACGGAGTTCGGGGACGTACGAGCAGTACTTC	CSVLRSSGTYEQYF
TRBV4-3	TRBD1	14	TRBJ2-4	few	TGCGCCAGCAGCCAAGATCAGGGGGCAGACATTCAGTACTTC	CASSQDQGADIQYF
TRBV9	TRBD2	16	TRBJ2-2	NA	TGTGCCAGCAGCGTAGACCTAGCGGGGGGCACCGGGGAGCTGTTTTTT	CASSVDLAGGTGELFF
TRBV5-1	NA	12	TRBJ2-7	NA	TGCGCCAGCAGCAAGGACAACTACGAGCAGTACTTC	CASSKDNYEQYF
TRBV7-2	NA	14	TRBJ2-3	NA	TGTGCCAGCAGCTTCAGGGGTCGAGAAGATACGCAGTATTTT	CASSFRGREDTQYF
TRBV6-4	NA	14	TRBJ1-1	many	TGTGCCAGCAGTGAAAGGGGCCTGAACACTGAAGCTTTCTTT	CASSERGLNTEAFF
TRBV6-2/TRBV6-3	NA	16	TRBJ2-1	few	TGTGCCAGCAGCGTTTATCGTATCGATAGAGCAAATGAGCAGTTCTTC	CASSVYRIDRANEQFF
TRBV4-3	NA	19	TRBJ2-3	many	TGCGCCAGCAGCCAAGAACCCAGAACTTTAGCGTCAGACACAGATACGCAGTATTTT	CASSQEPRTLASDTDTQYF
TRBV4-2	TRBD2	16	TRBJ2-3	many	TGTGCCAGCAGCCAGGAGTTAGCGGGGAGCACAGATACGCAGTATTTT	CASSQELAGSTDTQYF
TRBV7-6	NA	12	TRBJ2-5	many	TGTGCCAGCAGCTTAAGATGGGAGACCCAGTACTTC	CASSLRWETQYF
TRBV7-2	NA	16	TRBJ2-3	NA	TGTGCCAGCATCCAGAGGTCACTCACTCCCACAGATACGCAGTATTTT	CASIQRSLTPTDTQYF
TRBV18	TRBD1	16	TRBJ1-5	NA	TGTGCCAGCTCACCTCCGGGACAGCAAAAGGGGCAGCCCCAGCATTTT	CASSPPGQQKGQPQHF
TRBV4-1	NA	15	TRBJ1-3	NA	TGCGCCAGCAGCCAAGCGAGTACCTCGCCGTTGGCCATATATTTT	CASSQASTSPLAIYF
TRBV4-3	NA	15	TRBJ1-5	many	TGCGCCAGCAGCCAAGTATGGGGACTTGGCCAGCCCCAGCATTTT	CASSQVWGLGQPQHF
TRBV3-2	NA	14	TRBJ1-6	NA	TGTGCCAGCAGCCAAGATCTAAAGAATTCACCCCTCCACTTT	CASSQDLKNSPLHF
TRBV4-1	NA	16	TRBJ2-5	few	TGCGCCAGCAGCCAAAAAGAGGCAGCCACGGCAGAGACCCAGTACTTC	CASSQKEAATAETQYF
TRBV14	NA	15	TRBJ2-3	few	TGTGCCAGCAGCCAAGGTATGGACAGCACAGATACGCAGTATTTT	CASSQGMDSTDTQYF
TRBV2	TRBD2	18	TRBJ2-1	many	TGTGCCAGCAGTGAAGATTCGACTAGCGGGGGAGACTACAATGAGCAGTTCTTC	CASSEDSTSGGDYNEQFF
TRBV6-2/TRBV6-3	NA	11	TRBJ2-7	many	TGTGCCAGCAGTGCCTCAGGGGAGCAGTACTTC	CASSASGEQYF
TRBV2	NA	14	TRBJ2-2	few	TGTGCCAGCAGTGAATCTGGGTACACCGGGGAGCTGTTTTTT	CASSESGYTGELFF
TRBV7-9	NA	16	TRBJ2-2	few	TGTGCCAGCAGCTTCTGGCTGCATCCGAACACCGGGGAGCTGTTTTTT	CASSFWLHPNTGELFF
TRBV12-3/TRBV12-4	NA	15	TRBJ2-4	NA	TGTGCCAGCAGTTCTTTAGTAGGGGTCGGGAACATTCAGTACTTC	CASSSLVGVGNIQYF
TRBV10-3	TRBD1	13	TRBJ1-1	few	TGTGCCATCACCGGGACAGGGGGCACTGAAGCTTTCTTT	CAITGTGGTEAFF
TRBV9	NA	14	TRBJ2-3	NA	TGTGCCAGCAGCGCCGATCCGAGGCCAGATACGCAGTATTTT	CASSADPRPDTQYF
TRBV21-1	NA	15	TRBJ2-1	few	TGTGCCAGCAGCAAATCCGTCGGGGGATCGGATGAGCAGTTCTTC	CASSKSVGGSDEQFF
TRBV28	NA	14	TRBJ2-7	many	TGTGCCAGCTTGGACTGGGGTAGCTCCTACGAGCAGTACTTC	CASLDWGSSYEQYF
TRBV5-1	NA	14	TRBJ1-1	NA	TGCGCCAGCAGCTTTTGGGCGGAGAACACTGAAGCTTTCTTT	CASSFWAENTEAFF
TRBV2	NA	14	TRBJ1-1	many	TGTGCCACGCAGCCGGCCCAAACCAACACTGAAGCTTTCTTT	CATQPAQTNTEAFF
TRBV5-1	TRBD1	15	TRBJ2-7	many	TGCGCCAGCAGCCGACCGACAGGGGAGGTAGACGAGCAGTACTTC	CASSRPTGEVDEQYF
TRBV10-3	TRBD2	14	TRBJ2-7	NA	TGTGCCATCCGCCCGGGGAGCGGGGGGGGCGAGCAGTACTTC	CAIRPGSGGGEQYF
TRBV7-7	NA	12	TRBJ2-5	many	TGTGCTAGTGGTCGGGACCAAGAGACCCAGTACTTC	CASGRDQETQYF
TRBV20-1	TRBD2	12	TRBJ2-1	many	TGCAGTGCTCAGCGGGAATACAATGAGCAGTTCTTC	CSAQREYNEQFF
TRBV14	NA	14	TRBJ1-1	few	TGTGCCAGCAGCCGGCCATTTATGAACACTGAAGCTTTCTTT	CASSRPFMNTEAFF
TRBV28	TRBD2	18	TRBJ2-2	NA	TGTGCCAGCAGTACCGGGACTAGCGGGAGGGCCGCCTCCGGGGAGCTGTTTTTT	CASSTGTSGRAASGELFF
TRBV29-1	TRBD2	12	TRBJ2-7	few	TGCAGCGCGATCGGGACTACCACCGAGCAGTACTTC	CSAIGTTTEQYF
TRBV20-1	NA	12	TRBJ1-1	few	TGCAGTGCTCGGCGGGGGGGGACTGAAGCTTTCTTT	CSARRGGTEAFF
TRBV11-2	TRBD1	20	TRBJ2-6	many	TGTGCCAGCAGCCGCCACCCAACCGGGACAGGGTACTCTGGGGCCAACGTCCTGACTTTC	CASSRHPTGTGYSGANVLTF
TRBV20-1	NA	13	TRBJ1-1	few	TGCAGTGCTAGGCCAGGGGTGAACACTGAAGCTTTCTTT	CSARPGVNTEAFF
TRBV7-8	NA	14	TRBJ2-7	few	TGTGCCAGCAGCTTAGGCTCGGCTCTAGGGGAGCAGTACTTC	CASSLGSALGEQYF
TRBV11-2	NA	15	TRBJ2-7	many	TGTGCCAGCAGCCCGGGTTCGCAGCGGACTTTCGAGCAGTACTTC	CASSPGSQRTFEQYF
TRBV7-9	TRBD1	14	TRBJ2-3	NA	TGTGCCAGCAGCCACAGGGGGTTCACAGATACGCAGTATTTT	CASSHRGFTDTQYF
TRBV20-1	NA	15	TRBJ1-2	many	TGCAGTGCTAGCCTCCCTCTAGTCGGTGCCTGGGGCTACACCTTC	CSASLPLVGAWGYTF
TRBV5-1	NA	15	TRBJ2-7	NA	TGCGCCAGCAGCCCGGACATACCTAGCTCCTACGAGCAGTACTTC	CASSPDIPSSYEQYF
TRBV12-3/TRBV12-4	NA	15	TRBJ2-3	few	TGTGCCAGCGTTCGAGGGAGGGGGGGCACAGATACGCAGTATTTT	CASVRGRGGTDTQYF
TRBV12-3/TRBV12-4	NA	13	TRBJ1-6	many	TGTGCCAGCAGTTTTTTTCAAAATTCACCCCTCCACTTT	CASSFFQNSPLHF